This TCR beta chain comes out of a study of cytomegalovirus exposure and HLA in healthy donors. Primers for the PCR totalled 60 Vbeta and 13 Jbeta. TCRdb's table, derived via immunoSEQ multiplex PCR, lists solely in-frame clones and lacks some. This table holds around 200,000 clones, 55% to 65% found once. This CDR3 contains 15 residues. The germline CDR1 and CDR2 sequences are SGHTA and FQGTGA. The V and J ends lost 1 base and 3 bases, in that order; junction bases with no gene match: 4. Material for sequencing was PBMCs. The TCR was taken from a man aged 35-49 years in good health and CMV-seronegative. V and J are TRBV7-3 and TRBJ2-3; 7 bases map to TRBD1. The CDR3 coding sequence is TGTGCCAGCAGCTTAATAGGGACAGATACAGATACGCAGTATTTT. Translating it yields CASSLIGTDTDTQYF.